One T cell receptor (beta chain) is described in this entry. What it binds is not known. The source of the sample is a study of cytomegalovirus exposure and HLA in healthy donors. The table came from immunoSEQ multiplex PCR; TCRdb's copy has only in-frame clones and leaves some out. The sample lists around 250,000 clones; about 92% were seen once. General observations from the study: The study listed about 150 cytomegalovirus-associated TCR beta chains. The classifier reportedly diagnosed cytomegalovirus status with high sensitivity and specificity.

This CDR3 contains 15 residues. Trimming took 4 bases from V and 2 from J; bases not matched to a gene: 4. CDR1 is SGHNT and CDR2 is YYREEE in the germline V gene (reference sequence). The rearrangement uses TRBV5-4 and TRBJ2-5, with 11 bases that match TRBD2. The origin of this receptor is a woman aged 25 to 39 in good health and CMV-seronegative. Sequencing was done on a sample of PBMCs. The CDR3 loop is CASSTTSGVQETQYF. DNA of the CDR3: TGTGCCAGCAGCACGACTAGCGGGGTTCAAGAGACCCAGTACTTC.